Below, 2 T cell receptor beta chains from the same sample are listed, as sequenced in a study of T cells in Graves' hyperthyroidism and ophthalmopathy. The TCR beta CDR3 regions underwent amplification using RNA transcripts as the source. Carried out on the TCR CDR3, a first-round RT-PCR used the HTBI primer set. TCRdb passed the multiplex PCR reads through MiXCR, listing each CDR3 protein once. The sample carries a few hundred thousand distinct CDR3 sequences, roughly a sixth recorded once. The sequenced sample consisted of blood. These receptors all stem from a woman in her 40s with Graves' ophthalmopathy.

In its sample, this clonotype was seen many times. The CDR3 bases are TGTGCCAGCAGCCCCCGGGACAGAGCCTACGAGCAGTACTTC. Translated, it gives CASSPRDRAYEQYF. J is TRBJ2-7 and V is TRBV7-9; TRBD1 agrees at 7 bases. The CDR3 loop spans 14 amino acids. Germline V gene sequence: CDR1 SEHNR, CDR2 FQNEAQ (reference sequence). Trimming removed 5 bases from V and 2 bases from J; junction bases left unmatched: 6.

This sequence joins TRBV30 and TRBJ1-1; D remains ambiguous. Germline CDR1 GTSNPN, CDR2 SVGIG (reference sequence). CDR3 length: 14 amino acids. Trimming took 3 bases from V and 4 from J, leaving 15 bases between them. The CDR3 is CAWSILGSGTEAFF. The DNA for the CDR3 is TGTGCCTGGAGCATCCTCGGTTCGGGCACTGAAGCTTTCTTT.